This T cell receptor (beta chain) appears in the sequencing data of a study of blood T cell repertoires in COVID-19. The wider study: The United States, Italy and Spain were the sources of the acute and convalescent COVID-19 samples. PBMCs, B-cell-depleted T cells, or T cells were the source of the cDNA or gDNA that made up the material.

In the original analysis: Counts of nucleated cells, estimated from reference gene primer amplification, were obtained. Sequenced by immunoSEQ multiplex PCR; TCRdb stores in-frame clones only, minus some. V, J and clone size reflect that table, while D and trimming were determined from the DNA. The sample records some 250,000 clones, around 80% being singletons. The CDR3 consists of 16 residues. In germline, CDR1 is MNHEY, CDR2 SMNVEV (reference sequence). With V trimmed by 6 bases and J by 7 bases, 8 bases remained unmatched. The clonotype comes from a man aged 60 to 75 with acute or convalescent COVID-19. The rearrangement uses TRBV27 and TRBJ2-2, with 13 bases identical to TRBD2. Sample: peripheral blood. CDR3 amino acids: CASRTTSGGRDGELFF. The CDR3 DNA follows: TGTGCCAGCAGGACGACTAGCGGGGGGCGGGACGGGGAGCTGTTTTTT.